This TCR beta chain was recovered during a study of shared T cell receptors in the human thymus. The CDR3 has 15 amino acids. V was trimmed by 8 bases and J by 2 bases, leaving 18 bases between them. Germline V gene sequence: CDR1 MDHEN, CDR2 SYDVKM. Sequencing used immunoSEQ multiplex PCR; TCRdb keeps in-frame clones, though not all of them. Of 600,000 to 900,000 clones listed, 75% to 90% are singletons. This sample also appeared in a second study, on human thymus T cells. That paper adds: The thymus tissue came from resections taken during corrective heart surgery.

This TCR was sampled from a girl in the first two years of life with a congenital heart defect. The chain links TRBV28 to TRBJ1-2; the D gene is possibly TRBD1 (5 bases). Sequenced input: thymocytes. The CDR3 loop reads CASGHPHYPNYGYTF. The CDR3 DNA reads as TGTGCCAGCGGACACCCTCATTACCCCAACTATGGCTACACCTTC.